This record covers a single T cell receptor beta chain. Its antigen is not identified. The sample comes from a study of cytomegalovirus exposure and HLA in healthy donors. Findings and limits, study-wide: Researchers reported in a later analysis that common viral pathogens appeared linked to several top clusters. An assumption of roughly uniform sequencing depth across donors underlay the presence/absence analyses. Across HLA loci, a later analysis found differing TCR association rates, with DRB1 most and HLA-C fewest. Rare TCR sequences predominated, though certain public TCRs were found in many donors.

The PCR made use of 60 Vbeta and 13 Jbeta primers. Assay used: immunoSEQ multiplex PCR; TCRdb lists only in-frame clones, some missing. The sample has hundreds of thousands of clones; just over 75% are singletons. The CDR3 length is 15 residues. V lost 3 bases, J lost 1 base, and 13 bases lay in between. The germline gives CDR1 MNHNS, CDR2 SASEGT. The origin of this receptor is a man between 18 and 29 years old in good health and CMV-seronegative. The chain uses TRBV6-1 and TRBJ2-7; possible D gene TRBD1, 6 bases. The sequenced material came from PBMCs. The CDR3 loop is CASSDAGTPSYEQYF. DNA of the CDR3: TGTGCCAGCAGTGACGCCGGGACACCTTCCTACGAGCAGTACTTC.